These 16 T cell receptor beta chains originate from one sample sequenced in a study of T cells in Graves' hyperthyroidism and ophthalmopathy (dated by TCRdb to the late 2010s). The protocol used for the library was multiplex PCR. Sequencing was carried out with an Illumina HiSeq 2000. The TCR beta CDR3 regions were amplified from RNA transcripts. The first round of RT-PCR for the TCR CDR3 was performed with the HTBI primer set and the Qiagen OneStep RT-PCR kit. TCRdb handled the public reads itself, with Q25 trimming in fastp and clone calling in MiXCR, and kept productive beta chains. Identical CDR3 protein sequences are pooled into one entry, listed with their most common genes and DNA. The sample includes about 590,000 distinct CDR3 sequences, with 15% to 18% observed a single time. Around 6.6% of the sample is held by the ten biggest clonotypes. The sample comprised blood. The origin of the receptors is a woman aged 25 to 39 with Graves' hyperthyroidism.

The chain couples TRBV9 to TRBJ1-2; 12 bases are a match to TRBD1. V shed 3 bases and J 4 bases; nucleotides not matched to a gene: 10. Germline CDR1 reads SGDLS; CDR2 reads YYNGEE. The CDR3 is made up of 17 amino acids. This chain's CDR3 is CASSEGTGGKRIYGYTF. CDR3 sequence (DNA): TGTGCCAGCAGCGAGGGGACAGGGGGCAAACGGATCTATGGCTACACCTTC.

This clonotype was seen repeatedly, ten times or more. The V and J genes are TRBV11-2 and TRBJ1-2; D remains ambiguous. The CDR3 is made up of 12 amino acids. Germline V gives CDR1 SGHAT, CDR2 FQNNGV. Trimming pared 5 bases from V and 8 bases from J, leaving 12 bases between. DNA of the CDR3: TGTGCCAGCAGCCCGGCCCGCCGGGGCTACACCTTC. Protein sequence: CASSPARRGYTF.

This clonotype was counted between two and nine times. V is TRBV10-3 and J is TRBJ2-1; the match to TRBD2 covers 12 bases. The CDR3 loop spans 16 amino acids. The germline V gene has CDR1 ENHRY and CDR2 SYGVKD. The J segment lost 4 bases and the V segment lost 2 bases, leaving 3 bases of the junction unmatched. The CDR3 nucleotides read TGTGCCATCAGTGAGCGGGGGACTAGCGGGTACAATGAGCAGTTCTTC. This codes for CAISERGTSGYNEQFF.

This clonotype was observed many times. The chain combines TRBV30 with TRBJ1-5; D remains unclear. This CDR3 is 13 amino acids long. Germline lookup yields CDR1 GTSNPN and CDR2 SVGIG (reference sequence). V was clipped by 1 base and J by 1 base, with 5 bases between them. The DNA of the CDR3 is TGTGCCTGGAGTGGTTACAGCAATCAGCCCCAGCATTTT. Amino acid sequence: CAWSGYSNQPQHF.

The chain joins TRBV10-3 to TRBJ2-7; TRBD1 matches at 10 bases. The V and J ends lost 10 bases and 6 bases, in that order; junction bases with no gene match: 12. The CDR3 is made up of 14 amino acids. Germline V gene sequence: CDR1 ENHRY, CDR2 SYGVKD. The CDR3 sequence: CATEPGTGVGEQYF. The DNA for the CDR3 is TGTGCCACGGAGCCCGGGACAGGGGTCGGCGAGCAGTACTTC.

This clonotype was found many times. The chain employs TRBV5-1 and TRBJ2-7; 8 bases line up with TRBD1. The germline V gene encodes CDR1 SGHRS and CDR2 YFSETQ. With V trimmed by 4 bases and J by 5 bases, 8 bases remained unmatched. The CDR3 runs 14 residues. The CDR3 nucleotides read TGCGCCAGCAGCCGGGGACAGGACGTCCACGAGCAGTACTTC. It is translated as CASSRGQDVHEQYF.

The CDR3 DNA reads TGTGCCAGCAGCTTAGCGCGGGCGGGGTACGAGCAGTACTTC. Translation: CASSLARAGYEQYF. V usage is TRBV7-6 and J usage is TRBJ2-7; perhaps TRBD2 as D (6 bases). This CDR3 has 14 residues. With 0 bases removed from V and 4 bases from J, the gap between germline ends came to 10 bases. Looked up from germline, CDR1 is SGHVS and CDR2 is FNYEAQ. The variable domain in full, completed from reference TRBV7-6 and TRBJ2-7, reads GAGVSQSPRYKVTKRGQDVALRCDPISGHVSLYWYRQALGQGPEFLTYFNYEAQQDKSGLPNDRFSAERPEGSISTLTIQRTEQRDSAMYRCASSLARAGYEQYFGPGTRLTVT.

J is TRBJ2-7 and V is TRBV19; tentatively, D is TRBD1 (5 bases). The V and J ends lost 5 bases and 1 base respectively, with 18 bases between them. CDR1 and CDR2 from the germline V gene are LNHDA and SQIVND (reference sequence). The CDR3 has 16 amino acids. The CDR3 bases are TGTGCCAGTAGTGCCGAAGGGGTTCCCGGTTCCTACGAGCAGTACTTC. It is translated as CASSAEGVPGSYEQYF. The whole variable domain, remainder taken from reference TRBV19 and TRBJ2-7, is DGGITQSPKYLFRKEGQNVTLSCEQNLNHDAMYWYRQDPGQGLRLIYYSQIVNDFQKGDIAEGYSVSREKKESFPLTVTSAQKNPTAFYLCASSAEGVPGSYEQYFGPGTRLTVT.

This clonotype was seen ten or more times. The rearrangement uses TRBV20-1 and TRBJ2-3; 10 nucleotides line up with TRBD2. Germline V gene data show CDR1 as DFQATT and CDR2 as SNEGSKA (reference sequence). The ends lost 6 bases at V and 6 bases at J; junction bases unmatched: 12. CDR3 length equals 15 residues. The CDR3 DNA reads as TGCAGTGCCTGTAGTGGGACTAGCGTCTCCGATACGCAGTATTTT. This sequence encodes CSACSGTSVSDTQYF.

At least ten counts were recorded for this clonotype. The rearrangement links TRBV3-1 to TRBJ1-5; TRBD1 aligns across 10 bases. This CDR3 is 15 amino acids long. The germline gives CDR1 LGHDT, CDR2 YNNKEL (reference sequence). Trimming cost V 3 bases and J 6 bases; bases outside gene matches: 5. The CDR3: CASSHGQGGSQPQHF. As DNA, the CDR3 is TGTGCCAGCAGCCACGGACAGGGGGGCAGTCAGCCCCAGCATTTT.

This clonotype came up many times. The rearrangement joins TRBV10-2 to TRBJ2-5, with D possibly being TRBD2 (5 bases). This CDR3 is 15 amino acids long. Germline CDR1 is WSHSY and CDR2 is SAAADI. V gave up 0 bases and J gave up 1 base, with 9 bases separating them. The CDR3 region is CASSESSGVQETQYF. CDR3 bases: TGCGCCAGCAGTGAGTCGAGCGGAGTCCAAGAGACCCAGTACTTC.

This clonotype was counted many times. This chain links TRBV9 with TRBJ2-2; 10 bases are shared with TRBD1. The J segment lost 7 bases and the V segment lost 3 bases, leaving 6 bases of the junction unmatched. Per the germline V gene, CDR1 is SGDLS and CDR2 is YYNGEE. The CDR3 has 15 residues. The DNA of the CDR3 is TGTGCCAGCAGCGGCCTGGGACAGGGGAGCGGGGAGCTGTTTTTT. Translation gives CASSGLGQGSGELFF.

This clonotype was found a few times. The rearrangement joins TRBV6-1 to TRBJ1-5; 7 positions match TRBD1. The ends lost 8 bases at V and 5 bases at J; junction bases unmatched: 12. This CDR3 has 15 residues. Per the germline V gene, CDR1 is MNHNS and CDR2 is SASEGT. The DNA for the CDR3 is TGTGCCAGCTCCCCTACAGGGGTGTTTGATCAGCCCCAGCATTTT. Protein sequence: CASSPTGVFDQPQHF.

This clonotype was observed at least ten times. This chain uses TRBV12-3 or TRBV12-4 with TRBJ2-1; perhaps D is TRBD1 or TRBD2 (5 bases each). This CDR3 contains 15 residues. V was cut by 3 bases and J by 2 bases, with 11 bases left in between. The CDR3 DNA reads TGTGCCAGCAGTTTGTGGGGGTTCCCCTACAATGAGCAGTTCTTC. Its protein is CASSLWGFPYNEQFF.

The gene calls are TRBV25-1 and TRBJ2-7; TRBD1 matches 7 bases. The CDR3 sequence is 14 residues long. V shed 4 bases and J 3 bases; nucleotides not matched to a gene: 6. Germline lookup yields CDR1 MGHDK and CDR2 SYGVNS. This CDR3 is CASSGRDRHYEQYF. For the CDR3, the DNA is TGTGCCAGCAGTGGCCGGGACAGACACTACGAGCAGTACTTC.

This clonotype appeared a few times. V usage is TRBV5-1 and J usage is TRBJ2-7; a possible D gene is TRBD2 (6 bases). The CDR3 sequence is 14 residues long. Germline lookup yields CDR1 SGHRS and CDR2 YFSETQ. The V end was cut by 4 bases, the J end by 6 bases, with 17 bases between. The CDR3: CASSVGTLTLEQYF. The CDR3, as DNA: TGCGCCAGCAGCGTCGGGACTCTTACCCTCGAGCAGTACTTC.